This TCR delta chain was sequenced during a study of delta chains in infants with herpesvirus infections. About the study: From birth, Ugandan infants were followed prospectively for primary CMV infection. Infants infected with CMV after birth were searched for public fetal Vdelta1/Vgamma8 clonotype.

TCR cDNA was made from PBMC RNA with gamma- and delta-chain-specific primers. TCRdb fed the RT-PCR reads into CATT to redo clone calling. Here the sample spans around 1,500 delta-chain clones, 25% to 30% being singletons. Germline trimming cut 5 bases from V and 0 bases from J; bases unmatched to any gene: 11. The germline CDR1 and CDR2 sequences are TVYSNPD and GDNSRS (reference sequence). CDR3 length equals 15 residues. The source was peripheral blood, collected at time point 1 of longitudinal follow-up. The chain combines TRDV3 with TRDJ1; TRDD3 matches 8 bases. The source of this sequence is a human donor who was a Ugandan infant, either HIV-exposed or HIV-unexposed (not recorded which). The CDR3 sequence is CAIQYWGAHTDKLIF. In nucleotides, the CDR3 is TGTGCCATACAGTACTGGGGGGCTCACACCGATAAACTCATCTTT.